This T cell receptor beta chain came from a study of shared clonotypes between healthy human individuals. The J segment lost 2 bases and the V segment lost 7 bases, leaving 2 bases of the junction unmatched. Germline CDR1 is MNHNS and CDR2 is SASEGT. This CDR3 is built from 13 residues. Genomic DNA of every subset was divided equally among multiple immunoSEQ plates. Profiled with immunoSEQ multiplex PCR; TCRdb holds only in-frame clones, not every one. Of approximately 2.5 million clones in the sample, 93% were seen once. This clone was found once. Sequencing used naive CD4+ T cells from PBMCs. The sample's subset: CD45RA+ positively selected. The TCR originated in a man younger than 35 in good health. Some clones in this sample may be carry-over from other donors' samples. V gene TRBV6-1 combines with J gene TRBJ2-7, with 10 bases fitting TRBD2. CDR3 region: CASTLAGPYEQYF. The CDR3 region has the DNA TGTGCCAGCACACTAGCGGGGCCCTACGAGCAGTACTTC.